The source of this T cell receptor beta chain is a study of T cells in Graves' hyperthyroidism and ophthalmopathy. Study findings and constraints: Among clonotypes expanded in thyroid above 0.001, most were also found in blood.

Hyperthyroidism of Graves' type that showed no ophthalmopathy progression within 18 months was stable. Diagnosis relied on clinical symptoms, serum thyroxine and TRAb, thyroid ultrasound and orbital computed tomography. The CDR3 consists of 14 residues. Germline CDR1 and CDR2: SEHNR and FQNEAQ (reference sequence). The V end was cut by 1 base, the J end by 7 bases, with 14 bases between. TCR beta CDR3 region amplification was performed from RNA transcripts. The TCR CDR3 first-round RT-PCR relied on the HTBI primer set. TCRdb fed the multiplex PCR reads into MiXCR, producing one record per CDR3 protein. Here the sample spans 350,000 or so distinct CDR3 sequences, around 20% being singletons. As to this clonotype: Its specificity is not known.

V is TRBV7-9 and J is TRBJ2-7; D is perhaps TRBD1 (6 bases). The sequence was obtained from a woman aged 50 to 60 with Graves' hyperthyroidism. The sequenced sample was blood. This CDR3 is CASSLGAGVQEQYF. The CDR3, as DNA: TGTGCCAGCAGCTTAGGGGCAGGGGTCCAGGAGCAGTACTTC. Full variable domain (missing parts from reference TRBV7-9 and TRBJ2-7): DTGVSQNPRHKITKRGQNVTFRCDPISEHNRLYWYRQTLGQGPEFLTYFQNEAQLEKSRLLSDRFSAERPKGSFSTLEIQRTEQGDSAMYLCASSLGAGVQEQYFGPGTRLTVT.